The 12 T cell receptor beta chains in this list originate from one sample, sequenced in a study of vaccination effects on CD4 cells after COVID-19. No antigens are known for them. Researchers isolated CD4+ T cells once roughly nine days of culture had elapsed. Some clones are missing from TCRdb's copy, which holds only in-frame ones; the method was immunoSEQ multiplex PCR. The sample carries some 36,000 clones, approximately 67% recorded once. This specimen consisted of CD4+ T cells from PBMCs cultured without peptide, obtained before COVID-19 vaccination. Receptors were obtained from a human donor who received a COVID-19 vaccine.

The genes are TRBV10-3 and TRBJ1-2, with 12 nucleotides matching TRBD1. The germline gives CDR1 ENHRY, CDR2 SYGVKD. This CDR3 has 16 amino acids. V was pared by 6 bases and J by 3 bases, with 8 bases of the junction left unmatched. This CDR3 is CAIRSGTGGGDYGYTF. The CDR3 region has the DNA TGTGCCATCAGATCCGGGACAGGGGGCGGTGACTATGGCTACACCTTC.

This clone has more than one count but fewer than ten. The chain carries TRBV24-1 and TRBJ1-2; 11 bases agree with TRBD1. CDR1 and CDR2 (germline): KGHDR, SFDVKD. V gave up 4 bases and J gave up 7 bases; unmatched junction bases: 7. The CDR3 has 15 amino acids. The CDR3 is CATSDWTGGSFGYTF. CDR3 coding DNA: TGTGCCACCAGTGACTGGACAGGGGGCTCGTTTGGCTACACCTTC.

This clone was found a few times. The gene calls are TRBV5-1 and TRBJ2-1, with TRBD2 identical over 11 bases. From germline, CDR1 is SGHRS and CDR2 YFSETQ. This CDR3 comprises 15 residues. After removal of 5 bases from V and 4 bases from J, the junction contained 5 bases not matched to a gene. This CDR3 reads CASRLTSGSYNEQFF. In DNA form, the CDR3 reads TGCGCCAGCAGACTCACTAGCGGGAGTTACAATGAGCAGTTCTTC.

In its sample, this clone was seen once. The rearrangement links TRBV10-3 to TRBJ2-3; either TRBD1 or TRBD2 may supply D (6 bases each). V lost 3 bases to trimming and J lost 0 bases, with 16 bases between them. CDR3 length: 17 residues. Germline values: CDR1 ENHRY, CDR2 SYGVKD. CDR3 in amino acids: CAISEWRGTSSTDTQYF. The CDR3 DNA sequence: TGTGCCATCAGTGAATGGAGGGGGACTTCTAGCACAGATACGCAGTATTTT.

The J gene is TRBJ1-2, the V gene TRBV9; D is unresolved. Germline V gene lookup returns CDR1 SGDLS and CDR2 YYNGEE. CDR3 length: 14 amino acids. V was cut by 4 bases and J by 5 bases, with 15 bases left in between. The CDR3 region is CASSTRDGEYGYTF. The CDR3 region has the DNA TGTGCCAGCAGCACCCGTGACGGTGAATATGGCTACACCTTC.

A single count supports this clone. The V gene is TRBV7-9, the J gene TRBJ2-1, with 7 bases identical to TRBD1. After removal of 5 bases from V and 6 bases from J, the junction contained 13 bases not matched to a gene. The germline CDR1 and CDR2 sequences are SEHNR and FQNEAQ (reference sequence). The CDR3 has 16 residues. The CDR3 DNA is TGTGCCAGCAGCCGAGGGCGAGGGGGCGAGCTCAATGAGCAGTTCTTC. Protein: CASSRGRGGELNEQFF.

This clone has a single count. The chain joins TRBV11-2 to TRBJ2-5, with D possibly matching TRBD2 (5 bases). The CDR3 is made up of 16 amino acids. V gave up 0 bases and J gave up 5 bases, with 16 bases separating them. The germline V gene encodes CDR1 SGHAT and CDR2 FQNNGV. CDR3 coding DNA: TGTGCCAGCAGCTTAGATCGGACTCCTAGGCGGGAGACCCAGTACTTC. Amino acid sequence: CASSLDRTPRRETQYF.

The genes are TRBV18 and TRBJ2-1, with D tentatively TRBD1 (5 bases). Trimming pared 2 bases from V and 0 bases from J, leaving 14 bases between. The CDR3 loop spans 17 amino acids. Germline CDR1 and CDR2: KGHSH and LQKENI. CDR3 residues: CASSPNEQDASYNEQFF. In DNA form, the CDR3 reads TGTGCCAGCTCACCAAACGAACAGGACGCCTCCTACAATGAGCAGTTCTTC.

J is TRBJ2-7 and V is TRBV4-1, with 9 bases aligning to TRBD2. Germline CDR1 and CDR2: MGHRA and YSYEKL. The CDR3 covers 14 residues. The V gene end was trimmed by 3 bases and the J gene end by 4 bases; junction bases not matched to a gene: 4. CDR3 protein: CASSQTSGIYEQYF. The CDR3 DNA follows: TGCGCCAGCAGCCAGACTAGCGGAATTTACGAGCAGTACTTC.

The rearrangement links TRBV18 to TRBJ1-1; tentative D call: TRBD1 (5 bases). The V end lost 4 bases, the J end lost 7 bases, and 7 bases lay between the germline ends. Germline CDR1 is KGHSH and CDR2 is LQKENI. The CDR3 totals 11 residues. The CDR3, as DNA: TGTGCCAGCTCACGGCAGGGTGAAGCTTTCTTT. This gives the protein CASSRQGEAFF.

CDR3 DNA sequence: TGCAGTGCCGGTCAGCCCCAGCATTTT. The encoded protein is CSAGQPQHF. This chain links TRBV20-1 with TRBJ1-5; D is unclear. The CDR3 is 9 residues long. Germline assignment: CDR1 DFQATT and CDR2 SNEGSKA (reference sequence). Between the trimmed V and J ends, which lost 6 bases and 6 bases, there was a span of 3 bases.

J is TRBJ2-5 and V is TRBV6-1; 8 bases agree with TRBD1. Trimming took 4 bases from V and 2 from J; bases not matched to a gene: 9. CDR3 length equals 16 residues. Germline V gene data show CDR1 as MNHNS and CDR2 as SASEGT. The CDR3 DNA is TGTGCCAGCAGTGGTTCGCAGGGGGCGGGACAAGAGACCCAGTACTTC. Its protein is CASSGSQGAGQETQYF.